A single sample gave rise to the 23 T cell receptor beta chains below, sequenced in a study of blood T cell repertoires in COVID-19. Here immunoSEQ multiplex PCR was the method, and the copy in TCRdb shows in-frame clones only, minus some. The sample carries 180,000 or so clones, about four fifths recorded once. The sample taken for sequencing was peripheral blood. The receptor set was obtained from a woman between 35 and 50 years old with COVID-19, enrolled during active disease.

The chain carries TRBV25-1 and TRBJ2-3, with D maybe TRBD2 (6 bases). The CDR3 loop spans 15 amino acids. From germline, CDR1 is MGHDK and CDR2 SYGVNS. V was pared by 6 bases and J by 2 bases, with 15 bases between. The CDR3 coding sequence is TGTGCCAGCAGACCAGGACTATTACACACAGATACGCAGTATTTT. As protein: CASRPGLLHTDTQYF.

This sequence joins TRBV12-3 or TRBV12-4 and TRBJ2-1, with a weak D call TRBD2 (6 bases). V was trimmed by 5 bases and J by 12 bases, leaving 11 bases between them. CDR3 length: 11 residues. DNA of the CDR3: TGTGCCAGCAGTCCGGGAGATTGGCAGTTCTTC. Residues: CASSPGDWQFF.

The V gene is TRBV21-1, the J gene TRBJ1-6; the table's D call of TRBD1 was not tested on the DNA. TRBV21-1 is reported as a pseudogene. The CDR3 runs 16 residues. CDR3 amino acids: CASSKREGGQGSPLHF. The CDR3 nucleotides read TGTGCCAGCAGCAAACGAGAAGGGGGCCAAGGTTCACCCCTCCACTTT.

CDR3 nucleotide sequence: TGTGCCAGCAGCCTCGACAGTCCCCACTCCTACAATGAGCAGTTCTTC. The encoded protein is CASSLDSPHSYNEQFF. The chain joins TRBV7-6 to TRBJ2-1, with D possibly TRBD1 on 5 matching bases. This CDR3 comprises 16 residues. Germline values: CDR1 SGHVS, CDR2 FNYEAQ. V lost 5 bases, J lost 0 bases, and 14 bases lay in between.

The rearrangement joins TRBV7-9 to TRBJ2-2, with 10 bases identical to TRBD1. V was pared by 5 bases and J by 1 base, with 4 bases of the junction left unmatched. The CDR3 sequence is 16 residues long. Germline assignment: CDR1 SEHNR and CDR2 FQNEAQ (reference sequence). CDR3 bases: TGTGCCAGCAGCCAAAGGGACAGGGGGAACACCGGGGAGCTGTTTTTT. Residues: CASSQRDRGNTGELFF. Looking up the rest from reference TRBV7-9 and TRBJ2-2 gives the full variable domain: DTGVSQNPRHKITKRGQNVTFRCDPISEHNRLYWYRQTLGQGPEFLTYFQNEAQLEKSRLLSDRFSAERPKGSFSTLEIQRTEQGDSAMYLCASSQRDRGNTGELFFGEGSRLTVL.

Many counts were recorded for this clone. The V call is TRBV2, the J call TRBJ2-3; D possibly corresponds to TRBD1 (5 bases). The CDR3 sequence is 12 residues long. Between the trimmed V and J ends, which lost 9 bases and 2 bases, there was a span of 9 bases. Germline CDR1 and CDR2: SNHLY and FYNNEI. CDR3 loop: CARGRITDTQYF. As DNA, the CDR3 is TGTGCCAGGGGGCGGATCACAGATACGCAGTATTTT. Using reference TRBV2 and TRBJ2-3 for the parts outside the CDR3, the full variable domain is EPEVTQTPSHQVTQMGQEVILRCVPISNHLYFYWYRQILGQKVEFLVSFYNNEISEKSEIFDDQFSVERPDGSNFTLKIRSTKLEDSAMYFCARGRITDTQYFGPGTRLTVL.

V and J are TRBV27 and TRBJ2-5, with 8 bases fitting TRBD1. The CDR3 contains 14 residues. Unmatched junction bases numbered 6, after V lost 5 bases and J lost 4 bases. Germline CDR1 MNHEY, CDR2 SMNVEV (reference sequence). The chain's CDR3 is CASSRAGGLETQYF. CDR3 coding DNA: TGTGCCAGCAGTCGGGCAGGGGGCCTAGAGACCCAGTACTTC.

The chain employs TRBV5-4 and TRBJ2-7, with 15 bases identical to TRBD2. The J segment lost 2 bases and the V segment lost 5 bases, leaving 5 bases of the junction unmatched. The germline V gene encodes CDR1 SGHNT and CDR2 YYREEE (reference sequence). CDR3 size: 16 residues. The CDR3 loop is CASRSGLAGGAYEQYF. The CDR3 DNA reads TGTGCCAGCAGATCGGGACTAGCGGGAGGAGCCTACGAGCAGTACTTC.

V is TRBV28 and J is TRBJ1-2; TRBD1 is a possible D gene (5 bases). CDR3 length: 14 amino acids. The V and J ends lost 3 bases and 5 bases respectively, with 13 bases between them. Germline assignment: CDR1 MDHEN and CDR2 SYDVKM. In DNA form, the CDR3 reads TGTGCCAGCAGTTTGCGCAGGGCTAGTTATGGCTACACCTTC. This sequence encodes CASSLRRASYGYTF.

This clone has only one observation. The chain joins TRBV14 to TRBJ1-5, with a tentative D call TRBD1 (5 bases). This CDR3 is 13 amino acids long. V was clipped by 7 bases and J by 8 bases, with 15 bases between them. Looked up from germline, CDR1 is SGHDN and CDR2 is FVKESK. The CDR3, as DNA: TGTGCCAGCACCCGGGGCGGGATGGAGCCCCAGCATTTT. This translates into CASTRGGMEPQHF.

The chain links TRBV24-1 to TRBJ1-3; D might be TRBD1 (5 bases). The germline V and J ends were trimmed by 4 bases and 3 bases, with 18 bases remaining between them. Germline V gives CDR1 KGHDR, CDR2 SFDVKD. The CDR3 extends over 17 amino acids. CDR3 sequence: CATSDTPGGGRGNTIYF. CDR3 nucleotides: TGTGCCACCAGTGACACCCCCGGGGGAGGCCGTGGAAACACCATATATTTT.

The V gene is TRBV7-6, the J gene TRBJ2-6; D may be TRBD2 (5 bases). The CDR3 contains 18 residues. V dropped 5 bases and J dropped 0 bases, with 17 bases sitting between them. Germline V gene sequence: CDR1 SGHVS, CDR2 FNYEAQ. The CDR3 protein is CASSPGPTTSSGANVLTF. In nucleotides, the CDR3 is TGTGCCAGCAGCCCCGGACCAACTACTAGCTCTGGGGCCAACGTCCTGACTTTC.

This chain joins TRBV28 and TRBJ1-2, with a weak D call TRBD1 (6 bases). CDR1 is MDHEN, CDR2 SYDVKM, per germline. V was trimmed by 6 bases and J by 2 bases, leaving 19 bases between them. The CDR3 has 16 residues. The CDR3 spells CASSVLGGGRNYGYTF. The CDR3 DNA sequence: TGTGCCAGCAGCGTTCTAGGCGGGGGGCGGAACTATGGCTACACCTTC.

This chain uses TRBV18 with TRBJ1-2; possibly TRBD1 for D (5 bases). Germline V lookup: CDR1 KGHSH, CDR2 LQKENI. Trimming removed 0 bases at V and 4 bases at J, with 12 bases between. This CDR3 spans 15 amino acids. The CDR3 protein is CASSPPARDSYGYTF. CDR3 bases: TGTGCCAGCTCACCACCGGCCAGGGATTCCTATGGCTACACCTTC. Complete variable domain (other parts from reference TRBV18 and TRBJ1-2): NAGVMQNPRHLVRRRGQEARLRCSPMKGHSHVYWYRQLPEEGLKFMVYLQKENIIDESGMPKERFSAEFPKEGPSILRIQQVVRGDSAAYFCASSPPARDSYGYTFGSGTRLTVV.

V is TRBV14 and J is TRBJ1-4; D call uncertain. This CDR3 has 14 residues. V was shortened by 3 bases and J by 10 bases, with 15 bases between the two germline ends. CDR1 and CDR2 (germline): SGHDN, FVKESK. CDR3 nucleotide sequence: TGTGCCAGCAGCCAGGCAGCCAGCGGAGGAAAACTGTTTTTT. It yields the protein CASSQAASGGKLFF. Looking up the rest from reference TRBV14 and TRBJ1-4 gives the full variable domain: EAGVTQFPSHSVIEKGQTVTLRCDPISGHDNLYWYRRVMGKEIKFLLHFVKESKQDESGMPNNRFLAERTGGTYSTLKVQPAELEDSGVYFCASSQAASGGKLFFGSGTQLSVL.

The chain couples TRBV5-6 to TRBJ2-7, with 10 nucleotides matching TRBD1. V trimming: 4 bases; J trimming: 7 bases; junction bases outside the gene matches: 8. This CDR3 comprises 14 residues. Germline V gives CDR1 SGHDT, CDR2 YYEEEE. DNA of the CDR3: TGTGCCAGCAGCCCGGGACAGGGGCCTGAGGAGCAGTACTTC. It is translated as CASSPGQGPEEQYF.

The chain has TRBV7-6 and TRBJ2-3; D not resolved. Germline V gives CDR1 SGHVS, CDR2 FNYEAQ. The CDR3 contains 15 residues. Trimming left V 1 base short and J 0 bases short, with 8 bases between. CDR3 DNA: TGTGCCAGCAGCTTAGGGCACAGCAGCACAGATACGCAGTATTTT. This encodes CASSLGHSSTDTQYF.

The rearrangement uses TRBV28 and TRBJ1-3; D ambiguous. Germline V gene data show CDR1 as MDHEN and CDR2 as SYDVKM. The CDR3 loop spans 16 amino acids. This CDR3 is CVVTSSAILSGNTIYF. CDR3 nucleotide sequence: TGTGTCGTAACGTCAAGCGCAATCCTCTCTGGAAACACCATATATTTT.

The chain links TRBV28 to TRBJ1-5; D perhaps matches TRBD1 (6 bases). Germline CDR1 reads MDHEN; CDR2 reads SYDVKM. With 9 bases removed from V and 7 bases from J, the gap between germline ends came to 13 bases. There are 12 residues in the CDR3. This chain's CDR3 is CASRTVGQPQHF. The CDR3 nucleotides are TGTGCCAGTCGGACAGTCGGGCAGCCCCAGCATTTT.

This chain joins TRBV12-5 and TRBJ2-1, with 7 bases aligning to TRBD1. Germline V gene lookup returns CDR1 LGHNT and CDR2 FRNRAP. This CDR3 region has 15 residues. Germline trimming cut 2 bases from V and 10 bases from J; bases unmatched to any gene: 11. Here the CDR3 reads CASGLPRQGLEEQFF. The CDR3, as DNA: TGTGCTAGTGGTTTGCCAAGACAGGGTCTCGAAGAGCAGTTCTTC.

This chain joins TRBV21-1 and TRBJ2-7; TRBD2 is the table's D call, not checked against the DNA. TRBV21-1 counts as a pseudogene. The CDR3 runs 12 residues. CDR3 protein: CASMGGSNEQYV. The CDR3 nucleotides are TGTGCCAGCATGGGGGGGTCGAACGAGCAGTACGTC.

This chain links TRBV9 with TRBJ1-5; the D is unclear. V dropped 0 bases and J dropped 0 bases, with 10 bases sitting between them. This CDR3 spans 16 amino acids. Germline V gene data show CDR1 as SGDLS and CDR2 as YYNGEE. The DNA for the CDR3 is TGTGCCAGCAGCGTAGACGAGGGTGATAGCAATCAGCCCCAGCATTTT. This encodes CASSVDEGDSNQPQHF. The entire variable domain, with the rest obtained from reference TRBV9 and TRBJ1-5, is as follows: DSGVTQTPKHLITATGQRVTLRCSPRSGDLSVYWYQQSLDQGLQFLIQYYNGEERAKGNILERFSAQQFPDLHSELNLSSLELGDSALYFCASSVDEGDSNQPQHFGDGTRLSIL.

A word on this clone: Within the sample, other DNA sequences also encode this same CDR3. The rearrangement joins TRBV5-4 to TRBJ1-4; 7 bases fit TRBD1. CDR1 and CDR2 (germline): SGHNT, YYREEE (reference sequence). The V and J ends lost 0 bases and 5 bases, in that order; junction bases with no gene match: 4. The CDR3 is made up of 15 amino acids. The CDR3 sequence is CASSLDRGRNEKLFF. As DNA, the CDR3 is TGTGCCAGCAGCTTGGACAGGGGAAGAAATGAAAAACTGTTTTTT.